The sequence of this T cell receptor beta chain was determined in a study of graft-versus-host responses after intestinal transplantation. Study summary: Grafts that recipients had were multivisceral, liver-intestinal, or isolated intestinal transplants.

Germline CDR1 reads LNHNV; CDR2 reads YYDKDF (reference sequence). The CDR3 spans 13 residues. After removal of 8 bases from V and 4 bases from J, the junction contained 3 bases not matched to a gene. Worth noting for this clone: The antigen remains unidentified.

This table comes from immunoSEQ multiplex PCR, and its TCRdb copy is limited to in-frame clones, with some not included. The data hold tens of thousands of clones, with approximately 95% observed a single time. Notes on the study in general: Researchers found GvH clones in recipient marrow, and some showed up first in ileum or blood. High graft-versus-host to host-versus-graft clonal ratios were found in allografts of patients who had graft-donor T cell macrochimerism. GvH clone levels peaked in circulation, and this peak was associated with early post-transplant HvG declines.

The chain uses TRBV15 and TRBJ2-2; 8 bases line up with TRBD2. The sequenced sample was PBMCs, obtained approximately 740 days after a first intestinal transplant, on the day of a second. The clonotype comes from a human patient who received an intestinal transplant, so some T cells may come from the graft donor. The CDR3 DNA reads TGTGCCACCGCGGGGGGCAGCACCGGGGAGCTGTTTTTT. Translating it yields CATAGGSTGELFF. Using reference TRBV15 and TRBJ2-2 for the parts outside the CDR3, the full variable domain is DAMVIQNPRYQVTQFGKPVTLSCSQTLNHNVMYWYQQKSSQAPKLLFHYYDKDFNNEADTPDNFQSRRPNTSFCFLDIRSPGLGDTAMYLCATAGGSTGELFFGEGSRLTVL.